This T cell receptor (beta chain) was documented in a study of Graves' ophthalmopathy and Graves' hyperthyroidism. The CDR3 runs to 16 residues. Germline CDR1 reads SGDLS; CDR2 reads YYNGEE. J gave up 5 bases and V 1 base, and 9 bases lay outside the gene matches. The study amplified TCR beta CDR3 regions using RNA transcripts. After a first-round RT-PCR with HTBI primers, a second-round multiplex PCR was run. TCRdb ran MiXCR on the multiplex PCR reads and lists one entry per CDR3 protein. Of some 750,000 distinct CDR3 sequences in the sample, about 44% were seen once. Presentation of ophthalmopathy in the donors involved moderate-to-severe activity, CAS ≥3, NOSPECS ≥4 and a duration under 3 months.

The chain links TRBV9 to TRBJ2-7, with 10 bases identical to TRBD2. This clonotype was sampled from an adult man with Graves' ophthalmopathy. The sample consisted of peripheral blood. CDR3 DNA sequence: TGTGCCAGCAGCGTACTTCCAGCGGGGGGGCAAAACGAGCAGTACTTC. Protein product: CASSVLPAGGQNEQYF.